The entry below describes one TCR beta chain. Its cognate antigen is unknown. This entry comes from a study of radiotherapy plus CTLA-4 blockade in lung cancer. Points from the study as a whole: In blood, after radiotherapy plus ipilimumab, tumor-derived TCR clones expanded.

TCRdb's copy holds only in-frame clones and misses some; the assay was immunoSEQ multiplex PCR. The data hold roughly 120,000 clones, with more than 75% observed a single time. This specimen was peripheral blood, taken from a patient treated with radiotherapy plus ipilimumab. The TCR originated in a human donor with non-small cell lung cancer that progressed on radiotherapy plus ipilimumab. Some clones in this sample may be carry-over from other donors' samples.

CDR3 sequence reads: CASSIDRGFSPLHF. DNA for the CDR3: TGTGCCAGTAGTATAGACAGGGGATTTTCACCCCTCCACTTT. V is TRBV19 and J is TRBJ1-6, with a weak D call TRBD1 (6 bases). The germline V gene has CDR1 LNHDA and CDR2 SQIVND (reference sequence). The V end was cut by 0 bases, the J end by 9 bases, with 9 bases between. The CDR3 extends over 14 amino acids.